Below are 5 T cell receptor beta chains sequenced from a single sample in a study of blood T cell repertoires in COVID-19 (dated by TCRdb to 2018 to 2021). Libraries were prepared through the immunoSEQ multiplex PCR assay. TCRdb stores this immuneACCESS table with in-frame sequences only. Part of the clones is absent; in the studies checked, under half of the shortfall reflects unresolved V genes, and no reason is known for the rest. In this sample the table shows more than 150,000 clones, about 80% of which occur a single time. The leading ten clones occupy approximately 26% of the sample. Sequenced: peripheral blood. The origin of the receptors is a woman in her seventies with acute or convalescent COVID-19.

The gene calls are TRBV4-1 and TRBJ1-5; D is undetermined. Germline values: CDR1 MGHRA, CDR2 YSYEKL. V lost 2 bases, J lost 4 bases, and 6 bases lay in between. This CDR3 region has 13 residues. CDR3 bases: TGCGCCAGCAGCCAACACATTAATCAGCCCCAGCATTTT. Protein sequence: CASSQHINQPQHF.

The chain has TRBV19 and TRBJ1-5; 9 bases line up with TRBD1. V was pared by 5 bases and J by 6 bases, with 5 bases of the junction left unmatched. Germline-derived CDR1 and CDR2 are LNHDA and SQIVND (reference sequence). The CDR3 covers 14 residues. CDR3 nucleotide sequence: TGTGCCAGTAGTGGACAGGGGAGATCTCAGCCCCAGCATTTT. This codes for CASSGQGRSQPQHF.

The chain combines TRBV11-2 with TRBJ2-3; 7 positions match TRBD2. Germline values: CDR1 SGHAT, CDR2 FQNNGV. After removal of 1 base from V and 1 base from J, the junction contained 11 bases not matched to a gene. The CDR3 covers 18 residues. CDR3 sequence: CASSLAGGRGGRTDTQYF. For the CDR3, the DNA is TGTGCCAGCAGCTTAGCGGGGGGTAGGGGAGGACGCACAGATACGCAGTATTTT.

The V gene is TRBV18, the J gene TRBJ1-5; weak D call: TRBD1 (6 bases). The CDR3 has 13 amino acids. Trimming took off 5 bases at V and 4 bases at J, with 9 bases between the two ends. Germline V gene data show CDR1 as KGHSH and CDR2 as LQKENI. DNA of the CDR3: TGTGCCAGCTCATCGGACAGAAATCAGCCCCAGCATTTT. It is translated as CASSSDRNQPQHF.

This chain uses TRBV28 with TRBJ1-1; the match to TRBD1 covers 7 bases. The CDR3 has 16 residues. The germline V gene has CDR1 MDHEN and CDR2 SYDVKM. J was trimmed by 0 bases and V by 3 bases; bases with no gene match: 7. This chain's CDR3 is CASSFSTGVMNTEAFF. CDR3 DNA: TGTGCCAGCAGTTTTTCCACAGGGGTAATGAACACTGAAGCTTTCTTT.